A single sample gave rise to the 27 T cell receptor beta chains below, sequenced in a study of metastatic and nonmetastatic thyroid tumors. MiXCR was used by TCRdb to re-call the PCR reads. There are about 40,000 clones in the sample; around 16% occur only once, and around a tenth lies in the top ten. Not a single patient had been given any form of treatment at any point before undergoing thyroid surgery. Sequenced: tumor tissue. The origin of the receptors is a female donor with papillary thyroid cancer or a benign thyroid nodule (not recorded which). Some clones in this sample may be carry-over from other donors' samples.

The J gene is TRBJ2-1, the V gene TRBV5-1; 8 bases are shared with TRBD1. Germline lookup yields CDR1 SGHRS and CDR2 YFSETQ. CDR3 length equals 17 residues. V gave up 3 bases and J gave up 3 bases; unmatched junction bases: 11. The CDR3 sequence: CASSSGAGTGIYNEQFF. In DNA form, the CDR3 reads TGCGCCAGCAGCTCTGGGGCTGGGACAGGAATCTACAATGAGCAGTTCTTC.

This clone was picked up many times. The J gene is TRBJ2-2, the V gene TRBV2, with 10 nucleotides matching TRBD1. CDR1 and CDR2 (germline): SNHLY, FYNNEI. CDR3 length: 15 amino acids. V dropped 4 bases and J dropped 4; count of bases not matched to a gene: 3. This CDR3 is CASSARDRGTGELFF. In DNA, the CDR3 is TGTGCCAGCAGTGCCCGGGACAGGGGCACCGGGGAGCTGTTTTTT.

V gene TRBV24-1 combines with J gene TRBJ2-2, with a tentative D call TRBD2 (6 bases). Germline assignment: CDR1 KGHDR and CDR2 SFDVKD. V lost 0 bases, J lost 8 bases, and 12 bases lay in between. This CDR3 contains 15 residues. Here the CDR3 DNA reads TGTGCCACCAGTGATTTGACGTGGGAGGCGGGGGAGCTGTTTTTT. Translated, it gives CATSDLTWEAGELFF.

There are a few counts of this clone. Since a much larger clone is just one base distant, this may be a read error. CDR3 sequence reads: CASGQAFSCEQFF. DNA of the CDR3: TGTGCCAGCGGGCAGGCCTTTTCGTGTGAGCAGTTCTTC. The rearrangement uses TRBV6-1 and TRBJ2-1; D gene ambiguous. V lost 8 bases and J lost 9, with 17 bases in between. CDR1 is MNHNS and CDR2 is SASEGT in the germline V gene. The CDR3 is made up of 13 amino acids.

This clone has a handful of counts. Relative to the germline gene, one junction end is altered; a read error may explain this. The genes are TRBV28 and TRBJ2-7; D is uncertain. Germline-derived CDR1 and CDR2 are MDHEN and SYDVKM. The CDR3 is made up of 13 amino acids. As DNA, the CDR3 is TGTGCCAGCACGGCGACAATCTCCTACGGGCAGTACTTC. As protein: CASTATISYGQYF.

This clone was observed at least ten times. A much larger clone sits a single nucleotide away, making a read error possible. Other nucleotide sequences in the sample specify the same CDR3. This chain connects TRBV28 to TRBJ2-3; TRBD2 matches 9 bases. V lost 3 bases to trimming and J lost 3 bases; unmatched junction nucleotides: 7. This CDR3 comprises 16 residues. Germline CDR1 MDHEN, CDR2 SYDVKM. This CDR3 reads CASSFAAGGFTDTQYF. In DNA form, the CDR3 reads TGTGCCAGCAGTTTCGCGGCGGGAGGGTTTACAGATACGCAGTATTTT.

This clone showed up many times. The chain employs TRBV19 and TRBJ2-1; tentatively, D is TRBD1 (6 bases). The CDR3 has 13 amino acids. Trimming pared 5 bases from V and 6 bases from J, leaving 11 bases between. Germline CDR1 LNHDA, CDR2 SQIVND (reference sequence). The CDR3: CASSPRTVNEQFF. CDR3 bases: TGTGCCAGTAGTCCCCGGACAGTCAATGAGCAGTTCTTC.

This clone was seen at least ten times. This rearrangement joins TRBV27 to TRBJ1-2, with a possible D match to TRBD1 (6 bases). The CDR3 consists of 15 residues. The V end lost 5 bases, the J end lost 7 bases, and 20 bases lay between the germline ends. Germline V CDR1 and CDR2: MNHEY, SMNVEV (reference sequence). This CDR3 reads CASSPRVGGAGGYTF. CDR3 DNA: TGTGCCAGCAGTCCCCGGGTCGGGGGCGCCGGTGGCTACACCTTC.

This clone was seen ten or more times. The V call is TRBV29-1, the J call TRBJ1-2, with D possibly being TRBD1 (5 bases). The V end lost 0 bases, the J end lost 8 bases, and 16 bases lay between the germline ends. Germline-derived CDR1 and CDR2 are SQVTM and ANQGSEA. CDR3 length: 14 amino acids. The CDR3 DNA reads as TGCAGCGTTGAAGATCTTCGTGGGACCCGAGGCTACACCTTC. Translating it yields CSVEDLRGTRGYTF.

To note about this clone: A much bigger clone sits one base away, suggesting this may be a read error. V is TRBV5-1 and J is TRBJ2-2; 7 positions agree with TRBD1. Germline CDR1 is SGHRS and CDR2 is YFSETQ. The ends lost 2 bases at V and 10 bases at J; junction bases unmatched: 5. The CDR3 runs to 13 residues. CDR3 in amino acids: CASSFTGAVELFF. The DNA for the CDR3 is TGCGCCAGCAGCTTCACAGGGGCCGTGGAGCTGTTTTTT. Filled out from reference TRBV5-1 and TRBJ2-2, the complete variable domain reads KAGVTQTPRYLIKTRGQQVTLSCSPISGHRSVSWYQQTPGQGLQFLFEYFSETQRNKGNFPGRFSGRQFSNSRSEMNVSTLELGDSALYLCASSFTGAVELFFGEGSRLTVL.

This clone was seen repeatedly, ten times or more. This chain joins TRBV7-9 and TRBJ2-1, with D hard to call. Trimming pared 5 bases from V and 8 bases from J, leaving 7 bases between. The CDR3 has 11 residues. Germline-derived CDR1 and CDR2 are SEHNR and FQNEAQ (reference sequence). The CDR3 loop reads CASSRIHEQFF. CDR3 bases: TGTGCCAGCAGCCGGATCCATGAGCAGTTCTTC.

In its sample, this clone was seen many times. The chain uses TRBV4-2 and TRBJ2-3, with 9 bases identical to TRBD2. Trimming cost V 4 bases and J 6 bases; bases outside gene matches: 11. This CDR3 comprises 16 residues. Germline CDR1 and CDR2: LGHNA and YNFKEQ. CDR3 DNA: TGTGCCAGCAGCCCCCGGGAGGCGGGAGGGGCCGATACGCAGTATTTT. Amino acids: CASSPREAGGADTQYF.

This clone was detected many times. V is TRBV20-1 and J is TRBJ2-3; D is perhaps TRBD2 (6 bases). Trimming pared 0 bases from V and 1 base from J, leaving 11 bases between. The CDR3 contains 15 residues. Germline V gene data show CDR1 as DFQATT and CDR2 as SNEGSKA (reference sequence). In DNA, the CDR3 is TGCAGTGCTAGAGATATGGTAGCGGGCACAGATACGCAGTATTTT. It specifies CSARDMVAGTDTQYF.

The chain combines TRBV7-3 with TRBJ2-2; no firm D call. V shed 5 bases and J shed 0 bases, with 4 bases lying between them. In germline, CDR1 is SGHTA, CDR2 FQGTGA. The CDR3 totals 13 residues. The CDR3 sequence is CASSPSNTGELFF. Here the CDR3 DNA reads TGTGCCAGCAGCCCTTCGAACACCGGGGAGCTGTTTTTT.

This clone was picked up many times. DNA of the CDR3: TGTGCCACCAGCAGAGTAATTCTAGCGAGCAGCACAGATACGCAGTATTTT. Translation: CATSRVILASSTDTQYF. The chain recombines TRBV15 with TRBJ2-3, with a weak D call TRBD2 (6 bases). Trimming removed 1 base from V and 0 bases from J, with 14 bases in between. Germline V CDR1 and CDR2: LNHNV, YYDKDF (reference sequence). The CDR3 sequence is 17 residues long.

This clone was observed at least ten times. The V gene is TRBV9, the J gene TRBJ2-3; TRBD1 matches 7 bases. V shed 0 bases, J shed 3 bases, and the junction held 4 bases outside the gene matches. Germline values: CDR1 SGDLS, CDR2 YYNGEE. The CDR3 sequence is 15 residues long. The CDR3: CASSVENRGTDTQYF. For the CDR3, the DNA is TGTGCCAGCAGCGTAGAGAACAGGGGAACAGATACGCAGTATTTT.

This clone was picked up a small number of times. DNA for the CDR3: TGTGCCAGCAGCCTGGGACAGTTCTACGAGCAGTACTTC. Translation: CASSLGQFYEQYF. V is TRBV6-2 or TRBV6-3 and J is TRBJ2-7; 7 bases align to TRBD1. CDR3 size: 13 residues. Trimming at V came to 6 bases and at J to 3 bases, leaving 5 bases not matched to a gene. Germline V CDR1 and CDR2: MNHEY, SVGEGT.

In this sample, this clone turned up many times. V usage is TRBV18 and J usage is TRBJ2-5; no clear D. The CDR3 length is 14 residues. From germline, CDR1 is KGHSH and CDR2 LQKENI. Trimming pared 1 base from V and 0 bases from J, leaving 6 bases between. The CDR3 DNA sequence: TGTGCCAGCTCACCACTTCGACACCAAGAGACCCAGTACTTC. Amino acid sequence: CASSPLRHQETQYF.

There are many counts of this clone. The V call is TRBV5-1, the J call TRBJ2-1; no reliable D call. Trimming removed 0 bases at V and 8 bases at J, with 12 bases between. The CDR3 spans 14 residues. Germline CDR1 reads SGHRS; CDR2 reads YFSETQ. CDR3 amino acids: CASSLGQSTDEQFF. The CDR3, as DNA: TGCGCCAGCAGCTTGGGGCAATCGACTGATGAGCAGTTCTTC.

This clone was counted ten times or more. The CDR3 coding sequence is TGTGCCAGTAGTATTCGAGTTTTTGGGACAGGGTACTACGAGCAGTACTTC. It encodes CASSIRVFGTGYYEQYF. The chain couples TRBV19 to TRBJ2-7; the match to TRBD1 covers 9 bases. V shed 3 bases, J shed 3 bases, and the junction held 12 bases outside the gene matches. The CDR3 consists of 17 residues. The germline CDR1 and CDR2 sequences are LNHDA and SQIVND (reference sequence). The full variable domain, rest sourced from reference TRBV19 and TRBJ2-7, is DGGITQSPKYLFRKEGQNVTLSCEQNLNHDAMYWYRQDPGQGLRLIYYSQIVNDFQKGDIAEGYSVSREKKESFPLTVTSAQKNPTAFYLCASSIRVFGTGYYEQYFGPGTRLTVT.

This chain uses TRBV10-1 with TRBJ2-7; TRBD1 matches at 8 bases. The CDR3 sequence is 15 residues long. Germline assignment: CDR1 WNHNN and CDR2 SYGVQD (reference sequence). Losses at the gene ends were 7 bases for V and 6 bases for J; bases not matched to a gene: 14. CDR3 sequence reads: CASIDIGDRGREQYF. In DNA, the CDR3 is TGCGCCAGCATTGATATTGGCGACAGGGGCCGCGAGCAGTACTTC.

This clone was recorded at least ten times. The chain is built from TRBV13 and TRBJ1-3; D uncertain. Trimming removed 2 bases from V and 4 bases from J, with 3 bases in between. The CDR3 runs 12 residues. The germline V gene encodes CDR1 PRHDT and CDR2 FYEKMQ (reference sequence). This CDR3 is CASSLIGNTIYF. DNA for the CDR3: TGTGCCAGCAGCTTAATCGGAAACACCATATATTTT.

This clone was seen repeatedly, ten times or more. The J gene is TRBJ2-3, the V gene TRBV5-1; 11 bases fit TRBD2. CDR1 SGHRS and CDR2 YFSETQ come from the germline V gene. The CDR3 consists of 15 residues. J lost 2 bases, V lost 4 bases, and 3 bases had no gene match. CDR3 bases: TGCGCCAGCAGCCCGGGACTAGCGGACACAGATACGCAGTATTTT. Protein: CASSPGLADTDTQYF.

The sample holds many counts of this clone. This chain joins TRBV7-2 and TRBJ1-1; the match to TRBD1 covers 8 bases. This CDR3 is 15 amino acids long. From germline, CDR1 is SGHTA and CDR2 FQGNSA. The V and J ends lost 5 bases and 0 bases, in that order; junction bases with no gene match: 5. The CDR3 is CASSERQGMNTEAFF. The CDR3 DNA reads as TGTGCCAGCAGCGAACGACAGGGGATGAACACTGAAGCTTTCTTT.

The V and J genes are TRBV4-1 and TRBJ2-4, with 13 bases aligning to TRBD2. The CDR3 covers 22 residues. CDR1 and CDR2 (germline): MGHRA, YSYEKL. The V and J ends lost 1 base and 0 bases, in that order; junction bases with no gene match: 15. Here the CDR3 reads CASSQGTTSGRVFERAKNIQYF. CDR3 nucleotide sequence: TGCGCCAGCAGCCAAGGGACCACTAGCGGGAGGGTTTTCGAGAGAGCCAAAAACATTCAGTACTTC.

This clone was seen many times. The chain couples TRBV7-9 to TRBJ2-3, with 7 bases lining up with TRBD2. The CDR3 extends over 13 amino acids. Trimming at V came to 5 bases and at J to 10 bases, leaving 9 bases not matched to a gene. CDR1 and CDR2 from the germline V gene are SEHNR and FQNEAQ (reference sequence). The CDR3 DNA reads as TGTGCCAGCAGCCAGGGACCAGCGGGATCGCAGTATTTT. Amino acids: CASSQGPAGSQYF.

The table lists this clone with many counts. The chain is built from TRBV2 and TRBJ2-1; TRBD2 matches at 15 bases. Germline lookup yields CDR1 SNHLY and CDR2 FYNNEI. V lost 2 bases, J lost 7 bases, and 12 bases stayed unmatched. The CDR3 contains 19 residues. The CDR3 loop reads CASSEWGRTSGRAGNEQFF. CDR3 in DNA: TGTGCCAGCAGTGAATGGGGGAGGACTAGCGGGAGGGCGGGGAATGAGCAGTTCTTC.